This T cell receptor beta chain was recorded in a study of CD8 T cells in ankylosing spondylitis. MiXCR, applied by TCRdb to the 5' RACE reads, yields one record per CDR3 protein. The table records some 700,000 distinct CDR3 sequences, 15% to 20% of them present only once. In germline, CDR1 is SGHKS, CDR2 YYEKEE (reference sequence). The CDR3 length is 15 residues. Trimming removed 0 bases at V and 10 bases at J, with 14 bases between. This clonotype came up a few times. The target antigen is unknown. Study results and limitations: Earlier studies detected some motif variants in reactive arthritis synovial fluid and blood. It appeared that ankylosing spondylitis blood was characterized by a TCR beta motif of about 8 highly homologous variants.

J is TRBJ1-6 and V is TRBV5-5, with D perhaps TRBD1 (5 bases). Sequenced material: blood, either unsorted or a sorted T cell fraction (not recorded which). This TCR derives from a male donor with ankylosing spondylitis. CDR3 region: CASSLEGGAKSPLHF. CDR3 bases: TGTGCCAGCAGCTTGGAGGGCGGGGCGAAGTCACCCCTCCACTTT.